These 13 T cell receptor beta chains originate from one sample sequenced in a study of CD8+ T cells in alopecia areata. Investigators isolated RNA and reverse transcribed it into cDNA to act as the sequencing template. Sequencing was performed with immunoSEQ multiplex PCR; in TCRdb, only in-frame clones are kept and a portion is missing. Of 100,000 to 150,000 clones in the sample, around 49% were seen once. The input for sequencing was CD8+ T cells sorted from blood, taken at week 0. All receptors come from a human donor with alopecia areata.

This clone was seen a few times. This rearrangement joins TRBV6-1 to TRBJ2-7, with TRBD2 as a possible D gene (5 bases). Trimming took 8 bases from V and 0 from J, leaving 14 bases between them. From germline, CDR1 is MNHNS and CDR2 SASEGT. This CDR3 is built from 14 residues. Here the CDR3 DNA reads TGTGCCAGCGGAGGACCGATAGCCTCCTACGAGCAGTACTTC. Translating it yields CASGGPIASYEQYF.

This clone was counted between two and nine times. CDR3 region: CASSPELKETQYF. For the CDR3, the DNA is TGTGCCAGCAGCCCCGAACTTAAAGAGACCCAGTACTTC. The chain has TRBV7-9 and TRBJ2-5; D unclear. This CDR3 is 13 amino acids long. The germline CDR1 and CDR2 sequences are SEHNR and FQNEAQ (reference sequence). Trimming shortened V by 5 bases and J by 3 bases, and 10 bases separated the two germline ends.

This chain uses TRBV7-9 with TRBJ1-1; no clear D. This CDR3 is built from 14 residues. Per germline, CDR1 SEHNR and CDR2 FQNEAQ (reference sequence). V shed 0 bases and J shed 1 base, with 6 bases lying between them. Here the CDR3 reads CASSLAGKNTEAFF. The CDR3 DNA sequence: TGTGCCAGCAGCTTAGCGGGAAAGAACACTGAAGCTTTCTTT.

The rearrangement links TRBV30 to TRBJ2-5; 9 bases are a match to TRBD2. Per the germline V gene, CDR1 is GTSNPN and CDR2 is SVGIG (reference sequence). V was pared by 5 bases and J by 5 bases, with 12 bases of the junction left unmatched. This CDR3 spans 15 amino acids. CDR3 region: CAWDRDGLARETQYF. CDR3 sequence (DNA): TGTGCCTGGGACAGGGACGGACTAGCGCGGGAGACCCAGTACTTC.

This clone was observed a handful of times. The chain links TRBV5-5 to TRBJ2-2, with D hard to call. V lost 1 base to trimming and J lost 0 bases, with 7 bases between them. The CDR3 is made up of 15 amino acids. Germline CDR1 reads SGHKS; CDR2 reads YYEKEE (reference sequence). Here the CDR3 reads CASSLHRANTGELFF. As DNA, the CDR3 is TGTGCCAGCAGCTTGCACCGAGCGAACACCGGGGAGCTGTTTTTT.

This chain joins TRBV15 and TRBJ1-1, with D tentatively TRBD1 (6 bases). From germline, CDR1 is LNHNV and CDR2 YYDKDF (reference sequence). This CDR3 region has 15 residues. V gave up 3 bases and J gave up 0 bases, with 11 bases separating them. The chain's CDR3 is CATSSNRAMNTEAFF. Written as DNA, the CDR3 is TGTGCCACCAGCAGTAACAGGGCAATGAACACTGAAGCTTTCTTT.

The chain is built from TRBV6-5 and TRBJ2-3; the D gene is possibly TRBD1 (6 bases). CDR1 and CDR2 (germline): MNHEY, SVGAGI. This CDR3 region has 13 residues. V shed 0 bases and J shed 9 bases, with 10 bases lying between them. The CDR3 DNA follows: TGTGCCAGCAGTTACTCGGACAGAGGAACGCAGTATTTT. Amino acids: CASSYSDRGTQYF.

This clone showed up just a few times. The CDR3 DNA sequence: TGTGCCATCCTCCGGGACAGTCGAAACACCATATATTTT. Amino acids: CAILRDSRNTIYF. This rearrangement joins TRBV10-3 to TRBJ1-3, with 7 nucleotides matching TRBD1. The CDR3 has 13 amino acids. V gave up 8 bases and J gave up 5 bases; unmatched junction bases: 6. Per germline, CDR1 ENHRY and CDR2 SYGVKD.

As regards this clone: This may be a read error, as it is one base from a much larger clone. The chain joins TRBV10-3 to TRBJ2-6; D gene uncertain. This CDR3 has 14 amino acids. Germline assignment: CDR1 ENHRY and CDR2 SYGVKD. CDR3 residues: CASSYNSGANVLTF. As DNA, the CDR3 is TGTGCCAGCAGTTACAACTCTGGGGCCAACGTCCTGACTTTC.

The chain recombines TRBV29-1 with TRBJ2-7, with D perhaps TRBD1 or TRBD2 (5 bases each). The CDR3 length is 13 residues. From germline, CDR1 is SQVTM and CDR2 ANQGSEA. Trimming stripped 6 bases from V and 4 bases from J, with 16 bases between. The CDR3 region has the DNA TGCAGCGTCCCGGGACGTGGAATTTACGAGCAGTACTTC. It encodes CSVPGRGIYEQYF.

The chain has TRBV7-9 and TRBJ1-5, with unresolved D. Germline V lookup: CDR1 SEHNR, CDR2 FQNEAQ (reference sequence). CDR3 length equals 14 residues. V shed 5 bases and J shed 2 bases, with 10 bases lying between them. The CDR3 is CASSRAEGNQPQHF. The CDR3 DNA reads as TGTGCCAGCAGCCGGGCGGAGGGCAATCAGCCCCAGCATTTT.

This sequence joins TRBV10-3 and TRBJ1-2, with no clear D. This CDR3 has 12 residues. V lost 3 bases and J 7 bases, leaving 9 bases between the germline ends. In germline, CDR1 is ENHRY, CDR2 SYGVKD. The CDR3, as DNA: TGTGCCATCAGTGATCTGGGTATTGGCTACACCTTC. It codes for CAISDLGIGYTF.

V is TRBV7-2 and J is TRBJ2-1; the D gene could be TRBD1 or TRBD2 (5 bases each). Trimming took 1 base from V and 0 from J, leaving 13 bases between them. The CDR3 contains 17 residues. Germline CDR1 reads SGHTA; CDR2 reads FQGNSA. The chain's CDR3 is CASSLGGGRSSYNEQFF. The CDR3 DNA reads as TGTGCCAGCAGCTTAGGGGGCGGGCGGAGCTCCTACAATGAGCAGTTCTTC. The variable domain in full, with the rest retrieved from reference TRBV7-2 and TRBJ2-1, is GAGVSQSPSNKVTEKGKDVELRCDPISGHTALYWYRQSLGQGLEFLIYFQGNSAPDKSGLPSDRFSAERTGGSVSTLTIQRTQQEDSAVYLCASSLGGGRSSYNEQFFGPGTRLTVL.